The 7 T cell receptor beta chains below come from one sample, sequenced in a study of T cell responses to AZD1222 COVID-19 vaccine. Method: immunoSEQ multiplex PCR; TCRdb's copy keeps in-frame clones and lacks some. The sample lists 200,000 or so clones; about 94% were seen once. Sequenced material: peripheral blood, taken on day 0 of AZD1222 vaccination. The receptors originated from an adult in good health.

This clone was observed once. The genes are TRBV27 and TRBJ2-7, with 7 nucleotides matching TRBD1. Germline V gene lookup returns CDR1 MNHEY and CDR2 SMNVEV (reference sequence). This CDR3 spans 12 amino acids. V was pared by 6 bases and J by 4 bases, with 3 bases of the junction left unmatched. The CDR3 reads CASSRDSYEQYF. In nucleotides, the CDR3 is TGTGCCAGCAGCCGGGACAGTTACGAGCAGTACTTC.

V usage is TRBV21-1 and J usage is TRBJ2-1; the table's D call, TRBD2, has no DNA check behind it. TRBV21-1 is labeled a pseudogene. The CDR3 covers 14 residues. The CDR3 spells CASKPSGHYNEQFF. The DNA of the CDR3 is TGTGCCAGCAAGCCTAGCGGACACTACAATGAGCAGTTCTTC.

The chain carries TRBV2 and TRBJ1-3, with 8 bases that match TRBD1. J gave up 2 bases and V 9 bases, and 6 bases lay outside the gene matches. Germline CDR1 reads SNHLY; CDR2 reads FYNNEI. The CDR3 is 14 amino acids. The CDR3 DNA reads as TGTGCCAGTCGGCAGGGGGCTGCTGGAAACACCATATATTTT. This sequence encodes CASRQGAAGNTIYF.

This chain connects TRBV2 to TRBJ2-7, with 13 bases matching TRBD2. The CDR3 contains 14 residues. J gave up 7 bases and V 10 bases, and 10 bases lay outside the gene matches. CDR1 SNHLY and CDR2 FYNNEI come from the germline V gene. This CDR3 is CAIPTLAGGREQYF. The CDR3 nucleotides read TGTGCCATCCCAACACTAGCGGGAGGGCGTGAGCAGTACTTC.

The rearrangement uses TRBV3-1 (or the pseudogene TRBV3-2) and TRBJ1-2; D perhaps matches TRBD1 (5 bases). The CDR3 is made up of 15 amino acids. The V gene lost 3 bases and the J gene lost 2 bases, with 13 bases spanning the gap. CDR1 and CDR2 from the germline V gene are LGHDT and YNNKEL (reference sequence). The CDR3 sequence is CASSHRDRRNYGYTF. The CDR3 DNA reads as TGTGCCAGCAGCCATAGGGACCGGAGGAACTATGGCTACACCTTC.

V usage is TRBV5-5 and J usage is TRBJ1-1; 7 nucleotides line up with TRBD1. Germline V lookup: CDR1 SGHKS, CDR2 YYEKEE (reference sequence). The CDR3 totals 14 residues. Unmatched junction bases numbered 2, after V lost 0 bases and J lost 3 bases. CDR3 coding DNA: TGTGCCAGCAGCTTGGGGACAGGTGACACTGAAGCTTTCTTT. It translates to CASSLGTGDTEAFF.

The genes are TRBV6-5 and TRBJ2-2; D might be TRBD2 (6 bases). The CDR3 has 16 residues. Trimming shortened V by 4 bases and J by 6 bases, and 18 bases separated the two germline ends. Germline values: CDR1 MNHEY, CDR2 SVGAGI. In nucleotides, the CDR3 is TGTGCCAGCAGTTCGCGGCGGCCGGGGGTGGCCGGGGAGCTGTTTTTT. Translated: CASSSRRPGVAGELFF.